This TCR beta chain was captured in a study of beta chain features in type 1 diabetes. Investigators reverse transcribed all isolated RNA, so they sequenced expressed TCRB transcripts. About 3.6 million reads was the average for naive, central memory and regulatory T cell samples. Clones were read by immunoSEQ multiplex PCR, and TCRdb kept only the in-frame ones, dropping some. The data show 150,000 to 200,000 clones, with roughly 60% seen just once and about 0.089% held by the top ten. Markers CD45RO/CCR7/CD25/CD127/CD95/CD27 served to sort CD4+ naive, central memory, regulatory and stem cell-like memory cells. This CDR3 is 16 amino acids long. V lost 1 base to trimming and J lost 2 bases; unmatched junction nucleotides: 5. CDR1 is MGHDK, CDR2 SYGVNS, per germline. Note on this clone: Its antigen is not identified.

Study-level findings and limits: It was among patients, rather than healthy donors, that naive, central memory and Treg TCRB repertoires appeared more similar. Shorter TCRB CDR3s, moderately but significantly so, marked every one of the four CD4+ subsets in Type 1 diabetes patients.

The TCR originated in a man under 40 with type 1 diabetes. This sequence joins TRBV25-1 and TRBJ2-5; 9 bases are shared with TRBD1. Sequenced sample: naive CD4+ T cells from blood. The CDR3 protein is CASSESGQGHQETQYF. The DNA of the CDR3 is TGTGCCAGCAGTGAATCGGGACAGGGCCATCAAGAGACCCAGTACTTC.